This TCR beta chain came from a study of T-cell reconstitution after alpha-beta-depleted transplantation in children. CDR3 length equals 13 residues. Trimming cost V 6 bases and J 9 bases, with 15 bases left between them. This clonotype was seen at least ten times. Unique molecular identifiers featured in how the TCRbeta library was prepared. TCRdb called the PCR reads again in MiXCR, with one record for every CDR3 protein. The table includes 200,000 to 250,000 distinct CDR3 sequences, around 8.9% detected once. This TCR was sampled from a human donor who donated a stem cell graft to a child with SCID. Sequencing used PBMCs from the stem cell graft donor, obtained from the stem cell graft. The J gene is TRBJ2-1, the V gene TRBV12-3 or TRBV12-4; possibly TRBD1 or TRBD2 for D (6 bases each). For the CDR3, the DNA is TGTGCCAGCAGCCCTCGGGGGCCAGGTGAGCAGTTCTTC. This encodes CASSPRGPGEQFF.